Following are 4 T cell receptor beta chains from one sample sequenced in a study of shared clonotypes between healthy human individuals. The method was immunoSEQ multiplex PCR; TCRdb's version includes in-frame clones alone and lacks a portion of them. The data show 1,100,000 or so clones, 78% seen once. Sequences were obtained from memory CD4+ T cells from PBMCs. This sample's subset: CD45RA-negative fraction. The receptor source for this set is a man younger than 35 in good health. Some clones in this sample may be carry-over from other donors' samples.

The chain employs TRBV30 and TRBJ2-5; 10 nucleotides match TRBD1. The V gene end was trimmed by 4 bases and the J gene end by 3 bases; junction bases not matched to a gene: 8. There are 15 residues in the CDR3. Germline loops: CDR1 GTSNPN, CDR2 SVGIG (reference sequence). As DNA, the CDR3 is TGTGCCTGGAATCGACAGGGGGCGAGAAAAGAGACCCAGTACTTC. It codes for CAWNRQGARKETQYF.

The chain links TRBV6-1 to TRBJ1-1, with TRBD1 as a possible D gene (6 bases). This CDR3 comprises 15 residues. Trimming shortened V by 7 bases and J by 4 bases, and 19 bases separated the two germline ends. CDR1 is MNHNS and CDR2 is SASEGT in the germline V gene. CDR3 protein: CASNFLGGGGTEAFF. CDR3 DNA: TGTGCCAGCAACTTCTTGGGGGGCGGCGGCACTGAAGCTTTCTTT.

This chain uses TRBV29-1 with TRBJ2-6; 7 positions match TRBD1. This CDR3 has 13 amino acids. Trimming took 6 bases from V and 2 from J; bases not matched to a gene: 1. The V gene's germline CDR1 is SQVTM and CDR2 ANQGSEA. Here the CDR3 DNA reads TGCAGCGTAGGACAGGCTGGGGCCAACGTCCTGACTTTC. Amino acid sequence: CSVGQAGANVLTF.

This chain connects TRBV11-2 to TRBJ2-1; 11 nucleotides align to TRBD1. Germline V CDR1 and CDR2: SGHAT, FQNNGV. V lost 5 bases to trimming and J lost 5 bases; unmatched junction nucleotides: 8. The length of the CDR3 is 16 residues. CDR3 residues: CASSHDRDRGDNEQFF. CDR3 coding DNA: TGTGCCAGCAGCCATGACCGGGACAGGGGGGACAATGAGCAGTTCTTC.